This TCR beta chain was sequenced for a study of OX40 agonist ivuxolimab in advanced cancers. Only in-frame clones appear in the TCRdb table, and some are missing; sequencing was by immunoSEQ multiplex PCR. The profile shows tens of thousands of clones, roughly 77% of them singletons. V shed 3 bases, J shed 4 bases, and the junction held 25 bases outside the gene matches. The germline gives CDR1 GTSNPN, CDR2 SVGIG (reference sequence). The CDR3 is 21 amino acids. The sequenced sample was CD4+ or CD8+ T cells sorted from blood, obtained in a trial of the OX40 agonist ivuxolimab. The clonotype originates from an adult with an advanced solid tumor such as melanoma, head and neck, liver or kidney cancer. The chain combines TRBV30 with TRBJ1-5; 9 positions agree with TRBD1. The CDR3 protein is CAWSRPAWDREIQGINQPQHF. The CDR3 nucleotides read TGTGCCTGGAGCCGACCGGCTTGGGACAGGGAGATTCAGGGGATTAATCAGCCCCAGCATTTT.